The sequence of this T cell receptor beta chain was determined in a study of post-analysis software for immune sequencing data (dated by TCRdb to about 2015). With regard to the full study: Disease courses on record covered relapsing-remitting, secondary progressive and progressive-relapsing multiple sclerosis, though some patients had no subtype annotation. Patient repertoires were compared against about a dozen previously published healthy control repertoires from donors aged roughly 6 to 28 years. A subset of samples was prepared in parallel using single-end sample barcoding, then pooled and co-amplified after Illumina adapter ligation.

To demonstrate the VDJtools post-analysis software, TCR beta repertoires were profiled from the peripheral blood of 13 young patients with multiple sclerosis. Multiple sclerosis patients were children and adolescents aged about 6 to 17 years. A note on this clonotype: Its antigen has not been determined. No per-base quality is available; no much larger clone lies one base away.

What the authors observed across the whole study: The control group was slightly older than the multiple sclerosis patient group. Compared with controls, multiple sclerosis patients had significantly lower normalized Chao1 diversity, a finding suggesting substantial peripheral T-cell clonal expansion. Significantly higher frequencies in patients than in controls were found for several TRBV segments, including TRBV5-6, TRBV5-1 and TRBV20-1. When samples were clustered directly using the F measure, samples prepared in the same batch co-clustered strongly, which prompted a batch-effect correction.

The method was PCR. The sequencer was an Illumina HiSeq 2500. To reduce PCR and sequencing biases, unique molecular identifiers were incorporated into the TCR beta cDNA libraries. Per 1 to 10 million input T cells, approximately 500,000 cDNA molecules were obtained, such that each molecule approximated one T cell. Patient libraries were prepared and sequenced with the same protocol used for the earlier healthy control dataset. Samples belonging to the same batch were prepared together, multiplexed and sequenced on a shared HiSeq lane. The study's own analysis went as follows. MIGEC handled the raw barcoded reads, throwing out single-read molecular identifier groups before consensus assembly and CDR3 extraction. VDJtools was used for post-analysis of the clonotype tables, and diversity was normalized by down-sampling every dataset to the size of the smallest sample. In repertoire overlap clustering, CDR3 amino acid sequences, but not nucleotide sequences, were matched to correct batch-related cross-sample contamination. TCRdb took the public reads, trimmed them with fastp at Q25, ran MiXCR for clone calling and kept in-frame beta chains. Entries are consolidated by CDR3 protein sequence, retaining the most common genes and DNA. TCRdb's processing, not the authors', yielded these V and J calls. The sample profile shows approximately 730,000 distinct CDR3 sequences; 46% of them were found once. Roughly 4.5% of the sample belongs to the ten largest clones.

The CDR1 and CDR2 encoded by the germline V gene (reference sequence) are LNHNV and YYDKDF. Counted from cysteine to phenylalanine, this CDR3 has 17 amino acids. Only CDR3 DNA is held: 51 bases, read in frame from base 1. V is pared back by 0 bases and J by 4 bases, with 18 bases lying between the germline termini. This TCR derives from a girl between 5 and 17 years old with multiple sclerosis. The sequenced sample was blood. The V and J segments used are TRBV15 and TRBJ1-2, and possibly TRBD1, on 6 matching bases. The CDR3 in this case is CATSRDPGAGASYGYTF. The sequenced DNA: TGTGCCACCAGCAGAGACCCTGGGGCAGGGGCCTCCTATGGCTACACCTTC.